This TCR beta chain emerged from a study of blood T cells in healthy people across ages. Study findings and constraints: It was not known whether donors were CMV positive (a possible confounder of expanded clonotype changes). Since the PBMCs were unsorted, naive and antigen-experienced cells could not be conclusively compared.

This clonotype appeared a few times. The antigen remains undetermined. The CDR3 runs 18 residues. Germline V gene lookup returns CDR1 DFQATT and CDR2 SNEGSKA (reference sequence). With V trimmed by 2 bases and J by 4 bases, 18 bases remained unmatched. A second roughly 6 to 11 cycle PCR used barcoded and J-beta primers. The template-switch adaptor was a 5' adaptor with 12 random nucleotides. It tagged each cDNA molecule. TCRdb reprocessed the 5' RACE reads via MiXCR and lists one record per CDR3 protein. Of hundreds of thousands of distinct CDR3 sequences listed, roughly 32% are singletons. The donors, aged roughly 6 to 90, were healthy Caucasians from Russia.

This chain uses TRBV20-1 with TRBJ1-1, with TRBD1 identical over 8 bases. The TCR comes from a woman older than 75 in good health. What was sequenced was blood. CDR3 DNA sequence: TGCAGTGCTAGAAGCCGGGCGTCGAGACAGGGGAGGAGCACTGAAGCTTTCTTT. Amino acids: CSARSRASRQGRSTEAFF.